What follows is one T cell receptor (beta chain) and its context. This record comes from a study of cytomegalovirus exposure and HLA in healthy donors. Overall study context: Earlier sequencing of about 179 million T cells yielded 100 million to 120 million unique TCR beta sequences.

V shed 6 bases, J shed 6 bases, and the junction held 5 bases outside the gene matches. Germline CDR1 reads MNHNS; CDR2 reads SASEGT. CDR3 length equals 13 residues. The PCR employed 60 Vbeta primers together with 13 Jbeta primers. Measured with immunoSEQ multiplex PCR; TCRdb has only the in-frame clones, and not every one. Of approximately 160,000 clones in the sample, 75% to 90% were seen once. This sequence originates from a girl aged 2 to 10 in good health and CMV-seropositive. The rearrangement links TRBV6-1 to TRBJ2-1; 7 bases agree with TRBD1. Sequencing used PBMCs. CDR3 sequence (DNA): TGTGCCAGCAGAGAGACAGGGCTCAATGAGCAGTTCTTC. It specifies CASRETGLNEQFF.